These 15 T cell receptor beta chains share one sample of origin, sequenced in a study of blood T cell repertoires in COVID-19. The data were produced by immunoSEQ multiplex PCR, yet TCRdb's version contains in-frame clones alone and is incomplete. The data contain about 240,000 clones, around 90% of them singletons. Material: peripheral blood. The origin of the receptors is a man aged 30 to 45 with COVID-19, enrolled during active disease.

The rearrangement joins TRBV13 to TRBJ1-1, with D possibly TRBD1 on 5 matching bases. V lost 2 bases and J lost 1, with 8 bases in between. The CDR3 has 14 amino acids. CDR1 is PRHDT and CDR2 is FYEKMQ in the germline V gene (reference sequence). The CDR3 protein is CASSLPGPNTEAFF. Written as DNA, the CDR3 is TGTGCCAGCAGCTTACCAGGGCCGAACACTGAAGCTTTCTTT. Full variable domain (remainder filled in from reference TRBV13 and TRBJ1-1): AAGVIQSPRHLIKEKRETATLKCYPIPRHDTVYWYQQGPGQDPQFLISFYEKMQSDKGSIPDRFSAQQFSDYHSELNMSSLELGDSALYFCASSLPGPNTEAFFGQGTRLTVV.

CDR3 in amino acids: CASSLTAGSGNTIYF. In DNA, the CDR3 is TGTGCCAGCAGCTTAACAGCCGGCTCTGGAAACACCATATATTTT. The J gene is TRBJ1-3, the V gene TRBV7-9; D uncertain. CDR3 length: 15 residues. The germline gives CDR1 SEHNR, CDR2 FQNEAQ (reference sequence). V was trimmed by 2 bases and J by 0 bases, leaving 8 bases between them.

The rearrangement links TRBV7-9 to TRBJ1-2; D gene uncertain. Germline V lookup: CDR1 SEHNR, CDR2 FQNEAQ (reference sequence). This CDR3 has 11 amino acids. Trimming removed 8 bases at V and 8 bases at J, with 12 bases between. The CDR3 loop is CASGGGGGYTF. The CDR3 nucleotides are TGTGCCAGCGGAGGAGGTGGAGGCTACACCTTC.

The chain is built from TRBV27 and TRBJ2-3; tentative D call: TRBD1 (7 bases). Per the germline V gene, CDR1 is MNHEY and CDR2 is SMNVEV (reference sequence). The CDR3 is made up of 15 amino acids. Trimming cost V 3 bases and J 4 bases, with 14 bases left between them. The DNA for the CDR3 is TGTGCCAGCAGTTTCAGGGGGGTCACGGCAGATACGCAGTATTTT. Protein: CASSFRGVTADTQYF.

This clone was recorded only once. The chain uses TRBV14 and TRBJ2-1, with 10 bases identical to TRBD2. Trimming at V came to 7 bases and at J to 10 bases, leaving 4 bases not matched to a gene. Germline V lookup: CDR1 SGHDN, CDR2 FVKESK. This CDR3 region has 12 residues. The CDR3 is CASTSAGGEQFF. As DNA, the CDR3 is TGTGCCAGCACCTCAGCGGGGGGGGAGCAGTTCTTC.

V usage is TRBV10-3 and J usage is TRBJ2-5; 8 bases line up with TRBD1. The junction had 2 bases not matched to a gene; V was cut back by 8 bases and J by 9 bases. The CDR3 sequence is 10 residues long. CDR1 ENHRY and CDR2 SYGVKD come from the germline V gene. The CDR3 DNA reads as TGTGCCATCGGACAGGGTTCCCAGTACTTC. Translation: CAIGQGSQYF.

J is TRBJ2-1 and V is TRBV7-6; 14 bases are a match to TRBD2. V shed 5 bases and J 0 bases; nucleotides not matched to a gene: 6. Germline V gene lookup returns CDR1 SGHVS and CDR2 FNYEAQ. The CDR3 extends over 18 amino acids. The CDR3 DNA reads TGTGCCAGCAGCCACGGGACTAGCGGGGGTGTCTCCTACAATGAGCAGTTCTTC. Translating it yields CASSHGTSGGVSYNEQFF. The variable domain in full, with the rest retrieved from reference TRBV7-6 and TRBJ2-1, is GAGVSQSPRYKVTKRGQDVALRCDPISGHVSLYWYRQALGQGPEFLTYFNYEAQQDKSGLPNDRFSAERPEGSISTLTIQRTEQRDSAMYRCASSHGTSGGVSYNEQFFGPGTRLTVL.

The chain carries TRBV14 and TRBJ2-7; 11 positions agree with TRBD2. The CDR3 is made up of 14 amino acids. V trimming: 4 bases; J trimming: 3 bases; junction bases outside the gene matches: 2. In germline, CDR1 is SGHDN, CDR2 FVKESK. The CDR3 is CASSPSGGFYEQYF. CDR3 nucleotide sequence: TGTGCCAGCAGCCCTAGCGGGGGGTTCTACGAGCAGTACTTC. The full variable domain, with the rest looked up from reference TRBV14 and TRBJ2-7, is EAGVTQFPSHSVIEKGQTVTLRCDPISGHDNLYWYRRVMGKEIKFLLHFVKESKQDESGMPNNRFLAERTGGTYSTLKVQPAELEDSGVYFCASSPSGGFYEQYFGPGTRLTVT.

This sequence joins TRBV27 and TRBJ1-5, with 8 bases lining up with TRBD1. The CDR3 loop spans 14 amino acids. The V and J ends lost 7 bases and 4 bases, in that order; junction bases with no gene match: 6. Germline-derived CDR1 and CDR2 are MNHEY and SMNVEV (reference sequence). The CDR3 sequence: CASNPTGVNQPQHF. CDR3 coding DNA: TGTGCCAGCAACCCGACAGGGGTAAATCAGCCCCAGCATTTT.

The chain joins TRBV6-5 to TRBJ1-2; TRBD1 might be the D (5 bases). Trimming shortened V by 6 bases and J by 8 bases, and 22 bases separated the two germline ends. Germline CDR1 and CDR2: MNHEY and SVGAGI. The CDR3 runs 15 residues. CDR3 residues: CASRRTGLSFGGYTF. CDR3 in DNA: TGTGCCAGCAGGCGAACGGGACTCTCCTTTGGGGGCTACACCTTC.

The chain joins TRBV27 to TRBJ2-1, with D possibly being TRBD1 (7 bases). The CDR3 totals 15 residues. V lost 5 bases and J lost 9, with 20 bases in between. Germline V gene data show CDR1 as MNHEY and CDR2 as SMNVEV (reference sequence). Here the CDR3 reads CASSLRGTLSGEQFF. The DNA for the CDR3 is TGTGCCAGCAGTCTCAGGGGGACTTTGAGTGGTGAGCAGTTCTTC.

This clone was seen a handful of times. The chain links TRBV5-1 to TRBJ2-7; TRBD1 might be the D (5 bases). This CDR3 is 14 amino acids long. V was trimmed by 3 bases and J by 2 bases, leaving 12 bases between them. Looked up from germline, CDR1 is SGHRS and CDR2 is YFSETQ. CDR3 sequence: CASSSNRQTYEQYF. CDR3 DNA: TGCGCCAGCAGCTCCAACAGACAGACCTACGAGCAGTACTTC.

This rearrangement joins TRBV7-9 to TRBJ1-1, with D unclear. Deletions cut 5 bases from V and 3 bases from J, with 13 bases between. There are 14 residues in the CDR3. Germline V gives CDR1 SEHNR, CDR2 FQNEAQ (reference sequence). The CDR3 is CASSRQSLHTEAFF. CDR3 nucleotide sequence: TGTGCCAGCAGCCGCCAGTCTCTGCACACTGAAGCTTTCTTT.

The chain joins TRBV5-1 to TRBJ1-3; D is unresolved. Trimming shortened V by 4 bases and J by 2 bases, and 19 bases separated the two germline ends. Germline values: CDR1 SGHRS, CDR2 YFSETQ. The CDR3 runs 17 residues. The CDR3 loop is CASSAVFAVGPGNTIYF. CDR3 DNA sequence: TGCGCCAGCAGCGCCGTTTTCGCCGTCGGTCCTGGAAACACCATATATTTT.

The rearrangement joins TRBV3-1 (or the pseudogene TRBV3-2) to TRBJ1-3; the match to TRBD1 covers 8 bases. The CDR3 is made up of 14 amino acids. The V and J ends lost 4 bases and 7 bases, in that order; junction bases with no gene match: 6. Germline V CDR1 and CDR2: LGHDT, YNNKEL (reference sequence). The CDR3 is CASSLGQGTNTIYF. Written as DNA, the CDR3 is TGTGCCAGCAGCCTCGGACAGGGAACCAACACCATATATTTT.